This T cell receptor (beta chain) was captured in a study of CD8+ T cells in alopecia areata. Study-level findings and limits: It was less clear whether patients shared TCRs than it was in mice, possibly because of HLA.

This clone came up a few times. Its antigen remains unidentified. After isolation, RNA underwent reverse transcription to generate cDNA as the sequencing template. Generated by immunoSEQ multiplex PCR, the TCRdb table keeps only in-frame clones and is missing some. This sample has 220,000 or so clones, with around three fifths found just once. CDR1 GTSNPN and CDR2 SVGIG come from the germline V gene (reference sequence). The CDR3 extends over 13 amino acids. The germline V and J ends were trimmed by 8 bases and 2 bases, with 10 bases remaining between them. V usage is TRBV30 and J usage is TRBJ2-6; possible D gene TRBD2, 5 bases. The sequences come from CD4+ T cells sorted from blood, collected at week 0. This clonotype was sampled from a human donor with alopecia areata. CDR3 sequence reads: CAGGSAGANVLTF. CDR3 bases: TGTGCCGGCGGGTCAGCTGGGGCCAACGTCCTGACTTTC.